This T cell receptor (beta chain) was retrieved from a study of T cell responses to AZD1222 COVID-19 vaccine. The table came from immunoSEQ multiplex PCR; TCRdb's copy has only in-frame clones and leaves some out. The data hold roughly 100,000 clones, with approximately 86% observed a single time. Source: peripheral blood, taken on day 0 of AZD1222 vaccination. This clonotype was sampled from an adult in good health.

CDR3 region: CAWRAAGADSGNTIYF. In DNA form, the CDR3 reads TGTGCCTGGAGGGCCGCGGGGGCCGACTCTGGAAACACCATATATTTT. This chain connects TRBV30 to TRBJ1-3; tentative D call: TRBD1 (6 bases). Germline assignment: CDR1 GTSNPN and CDR2 SVGIG (reference sequence). The CDR3 has 16 residues. Deletions cut 3 bases from V and 0 bases from J, with 15 bases between.